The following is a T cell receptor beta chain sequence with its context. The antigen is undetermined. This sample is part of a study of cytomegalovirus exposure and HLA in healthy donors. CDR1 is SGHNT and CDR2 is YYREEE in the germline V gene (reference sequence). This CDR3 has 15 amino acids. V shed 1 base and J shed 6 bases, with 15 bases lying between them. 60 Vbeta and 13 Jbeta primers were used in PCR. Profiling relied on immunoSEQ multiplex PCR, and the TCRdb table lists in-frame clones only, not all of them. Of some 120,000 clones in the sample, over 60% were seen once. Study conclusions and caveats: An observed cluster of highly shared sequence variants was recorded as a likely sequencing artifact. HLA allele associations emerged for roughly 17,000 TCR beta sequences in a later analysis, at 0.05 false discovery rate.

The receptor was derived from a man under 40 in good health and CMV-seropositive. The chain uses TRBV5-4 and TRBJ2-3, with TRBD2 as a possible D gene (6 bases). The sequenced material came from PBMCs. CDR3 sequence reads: CASSLRRGSPDTQYF. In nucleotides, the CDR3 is TGTGCCAGCAGCTTGCGGCGGGGAAGTCCGGATACGCAGTATTTT.